Each of the 20 T cell receptor beta chains below was sequenced from the same sample in a study of cytomegalovirus exposure and HLA in healthy donors. Use of 60 Vbeta and 13 Jbeta primers characterized the PCR. The table came from immunoSEQ multiplex PCR; TCRdb's copy has only in-frame clones and leaves some out. The sample's table shows roughly 120,000 clones. Material for sequencing was PBMCs. The receptors were gathered from a man aged 18-30 years in good health and CMV-seronegative.

The V gene is TRBV7-2, the J gene TRBJ1-5; D call uncertain. Germline V gene sequence: CDR1 SGHTA, CDR2 FQGNSA. The CDR3 is 15 residues long. With 5 bases removed from V and 0 bases from J, the gap between germline ends came to 11 bases. As DNA, the CDR3 is TGTGCCAGCAGCCCGCAACCAGGTAGCAATCAGCCCCAGCATTTT. Translation: CASSPQPGSNQPQHF. The full variable domain, its missing parts supplied by reference TRBV7-2 and TRBJ1-5, is GAGVSQSPSNKVTEKGKDVELRCDPISGHTALYWYRQSLGQGLEFLIYFQGNSAPDKSGLPSDRFSAERTGGSVSTLTIQRTQQEDSAVYLCASSPQPGSNQPQHFGDGTRLSIL.

This chain links TRBV28 with TRBJ2-5; D gene uncertain. V was trimmed by 7 bases and J by 4 bases, leaving 16 bases between them. The V gene's germline CDR1 is MDHEN and CDR2 SYDVKM. The length of the CDR3 is 14 residues. The CDR3 region has the DNA TGTGCCAGCACACGAGGAGAGAATCGAGAGACCCAGTACTTC. Translation: CASTRGENRETQYF. The full variable domain, with the rest looked up from reference TRBV28 and TRBJ2-5, is DVKVTQSSRYLVKRTGEKVFLECVQDMDHENMFWYRQDPGLGLRLIYFSYDVKMKEKGDIPEGYSVSREKKERFSLILESASTNQTSMYLCASTRGENRETQYFGPGTRLLVL.

V usage is TRBV14 and J usage is TRBJ2-7, with D possibly being TRBD2 (5 bases). The CDR3 has 17 residues. Per germline, CDR1 SGHDN and CDR2 FVKESK. Trimming removed 2 bases at V and 0 bases at J, with 17 bases between. CDR3 in DNA: TGTGCCAGCAGCCAAAACGGGGTGGGCGGGTTCTCCTACGAGCAGTACTTC. This translates into CASSQNGVGGFSYEQYF.

This chain connects TRBV13 to TRBJ2-7; D may be TRBD1 (5 bases). Germline CDR1 reads PRHDT; CDR2 reads FYEKMQ (reference sequence). The V end was cut by 0 bases, the J end by 4 bases, with 7 bases between. CDR3 length: 13 residues. This chain's CDR3 is CASSLGTVYEQYF. The CDR3 DNA sequence: TGTGCCAGCAGCTTAGGGACAGTATACGAGCAGTACTTC. Combining the CDR3 with reference TRBV13 and TRBJ2-7 gives the whole variable domain AAGVIQSPRHLIKEKRETATLKCYPIPRHDTVYWYQQGPGQDPQFLISFYEKMQSDKGSIPDRFSAQQFSDYHSELNMSSLELGDSALYFCASSLGTVYEQYFGPGTRLTVT.

The genes are TRBV7-8 and TRBJ2-1, with D perhaps TRBD1 (5 bases). Germline V gene data show CDR1 as SGHVS and CDR2 as FQNEAQ. Trimming stripped 5 bases from V and 4 bases from J, with 9 bases between. The length of the CDR3 is 13 residues. For the CDR3, the DNA is TGTGCCAGCAGCCTTCAGGGTTACAATGAGCAGTTCTTC. This codes for CASSLQGYNEQFF.

The chain couples TRBV27 to TRBJ2-4, with a weak D call TRBD2 (6 bases). The length of the CDR3 is 9 residues. Germline CDR1 reads MNHEY; CDR2 reads SMNVEV (reference sequence). The V gene lost 6 bases and the J gene lost 16 bases, with 10 bases spanning the gap. CDR3 sequence (DNA): TGTGCCAGCAGCCCGGGACTCTACTTC. As protein: CASSPGLYF.

CDR3 protein: CASSGRGGFYNEQFF. The DNA of the CDR3 is TGTGCCAGCAGTGGTCGGGGGGGCTTCTACAATGAGCAGTTCTTC. The chain employs TRBV2 and TRBJ2-1; TRBD2 matches 8 bases. V was clipped by 4 bases and J by 3 bases; unmatched bases: 5. Germline-derived CDR1 and CDR2 are SNHLY and FYNNEI. This CDR3 is built from 15 residues.

The rearrangement uses TRBV27 and TRBJ2-1, with D tentatively TRBD2 (5 bases). The CDR3 totals 12 residues. Trimming pared 8 bases from V and 5 bases from J, leaving 10 bases between. The V gene's germline CDR1 is MNHEY and CDR2 SMNVEV (reference sequence). The CDR3 nucleotides read TGTGCCAGCCTAGGAGGACACAATGAGCAGTTCTTC. It translates to CASLGGHNEQFF.

The chain recombines TRBV2 with TRBJ2-5; no reliable D call. The end of the DNA aligns better with TRBJ2-7, so the J call may be wrong. The CDR3 is 15 amino acids. The germline V gene encodes CDR1 SNHLY and CDR2 FYNNEI. The CDR3 coding sequence is TGTGCCAGCAGTGAAGTGACTCTTCTTGTATACGAGCAGTACTTC. Its protein is CASSEVTLLVYEQYF.

CDR3 DNA: TGTGCCAGTAGGTCGGGAGGGCTTCGGGAGGCCAAAAACATTCAGTACTTC. It is translated as CASRSGGLREAKNIQYF. V and J are TRBV19 and TRBJ2-4, with 8 bases lining up with TRBD2. The CDR3 extends over 17 amino acids. Germline V lookup: CDR1 LNHDA, CDR2 SQIVND (reference sequence). Unmatched junction bases numbered 11, after V lost 6 bases and J lost 1 base.

The chain uses TRBV14 and TRBJ2-3; 11 bases align to TRBD2. Trimming took 0 bases from V and 3 from J; bases not matched to a gene: 5. Germline CDR1 SGHDN, CDR2 FVKESK. The CDR3 extends over 17 amino acids. Written as DNA, the CDR3 is TGTGCCAGCAGCCAAGATCCCCGGACTAGCGGGACAGATACGCAGTATTTT. Translated: CASSQDPRTSGTDTQYF. The full variable domain, its missing parts supplied by reference TRBV14 and TRBJ2-3, is EAGVTQFPSHSVIEKGQTVTLRCDPISGHDNLYWYRRVMGKEIKFLLHFVKESKQDESGMPNNRFLAERTGGTYSTLKVQPAELEDSGVYFCASSQDPRTSGTDTQYFGPGTRLTVL.

V gene TRBV6-5 combines with J gene TRBJ2-6; D is perhaps TRBD2 (5 bases). V dropped 2 bases and J dropped 4 bases, with 12 bases sitting between them. Germline CDR1 and CDR2: MNHEY and SVGAGI. This CDR3 has 16 amino acids. The CDR3 sequence is CASSYEGLSGANVLTF. In nucleotides, the CDR3 is TGTGCCAGCAGTTACGAGGGCCTCTCAGGGGCCAACGTCCTGACTTTC.

CDR3 amino acids: CASSQVGRKGYEQYF. The CDR3 DNA reads as TGCGCCAGCAGCCAAGTCGGGAGGAAGGGCTACGAGCAGTACTTC. The rearrangement uses TRBV4-1 and TRBJ2-7; TRBD2 matches at 7 bases. This CDR3 is built from 15 residues. Germline loops: CDR1 MGHRA, CDR2 YSYEKL. V was clipped by 1 base and J by 3 bases; unmatched bases: 6.

V and J are TRBV30 and TRBJ1-2; TRBD1 might be the D (5 bases). Germline CDR1 and CDR2: GTSNPN and SVGIG (reference sequence). The CDR3 totals 12 residues. Trimming cost V 4 bases and J 2 bases, with 8 bases left between them. CDR3 bases: TGTGCCTGGATGGAGGGGAACTATGGCTACACCTTC. Its translation is CAWMEGNYGYTF.

This rearrangement joins TRBV2 to TRBJ2-7; 7 bases are shared with TRBD2. The CDR3 consists of 14 residues. Germline V gene data show CDR1 as SNHLY and CDR2 as FYNNEI. The J segment lost 0 bases and the V segment lost 6 bases, leaving 5 bases of the junction unmatched. The DNA for the CDR3 is TGTGCCAGCAGAACTAGCGCCCACTCCTACGAGCAGTACTTC. Translated, it gives CASRTSAHSYEQYF.

This chain connects TRBV9 to TRBJ2-3; the match to TRBD2 covers 9 bases. Germline CDR1 SGDLS, CDR2 YYNGEE. This CDR3 has 16 residues. Unmatched junction bases numbered 10, after V lost 5 bases and J lost 3 bases. The CDR3 sequence: CASRPYRGGATDTQYF. The CDR3 bases are TGTGCCAGCAGGCCATATCGCGGGGGGGCTACAGATACGCAGTATTTT.

The CDR3: CASSQVDRADEKLFF. The CDR3 nucleotides read TGCGCCAGCAGCCAAGTTGACAGGGCAGATGAAAAACTGTTTTTT. This chain uses TRBV4-1 with TRBJ1-4, with 7 bases matching TRBD1. V shed 1 base and J 6 bases; nucleotides not matched to a gene: 5. The germline V gene has CDR1 MGHRA and CDR2 YSYEKL. The CDR3 has 15 residues.

The chain combines TRBV5-1 with TRBJ2-1; 9 bases match TRBD1. The V gene end was trimmed by 1 base and the J gene end by 9 bases; junction bases not matched to a gene: 5. Germline loops: CDR1 SGHRS, CDR2 YFSETQ. This CDR3 is 14 amino acids long. CDR3 nucleotides: TGCGCCAGCAGCTTGAAGGACAGGGGTTCTGAGCAGTTCTTC. Protein sequence: CASSLKDRGSEQFF.

This chain links TRBV7-9 with TRBJ1-4, with 9 bases that match TRBD1. Per the germline V gene, CDR1 is SEHNR and CDR2 is FQNEAQ (reference sequence). V dropped 8 bases and J dropped 3; count of bases not matched to a gene: 10. This CDR3 region has 16 residues. Written as DNA, the CDR3 is TGTGCCAGCGTGGCCGGGACAGGGACGGCTAATGAAAAACTGTTTTTT. This codes for CASVAGTGTANEKLFF.

This chain joins TRBV5-1 and TRBJ1-2; a possible D gene is TRBD1 (6 bases). V was clipped by 4 bases and J by 7 bases, with 17 bases between them. The CDR3 is 14 residues long. Germline assignment: CDR1 SGHRS and CDR2 YFSETQ. The CDR3 DNA sequence: TGCGCCAGCAGCCTGGTCAAGGGGGAAGGTGGCTACACCTTC. It translates to CASSLVKGEGGYTF.